This passage covers 25 T cell receptor beta chains from one sample sequenced in a study of vaccination and CD4 T cells after COVID-19. Treatment denoted: approximately nine-day PBMC culture with coronavirus spike peptide pools or control peptides (ViraFEST assay). With the Oncomine TCR Beta short-read assay, DNA from cultured CD4+ T cells was sequenced. MiXCR was run by TCRdb on the PCR reads, yielding one entry per CDR3 protein. The table includes some 13,000 distinct CDR3 sequences, about 40% detected once. Their specific antigens are unknown. This specimen was CD4+ T cells from blood, cultured in vitro, taken before SARS-CoV-2 vaccination. These receptors all come from a human donor who had recovered from COVID-19.

This clonotype appeared once. The V call is TRBV6-2 or TRBV6-3, the J call TRBJ1-1; D is possibly TRBD1 (5 bases). V was trimmed by 2 bases and J by 6 bases, leaving 13 bases between them. CDR3 length: 14 amino acids. Germline V gene sequence: CDR1 MNHEY, CDR2 SVGEGT. The CDR3 region is CASSYTERGAEAFF. The CDR3 DNA sequence: TGTGCCAGCAGTTACACAGAACGGGGGGCTGAAGCTTTCTTT.

The V call is TRBV4-2, the J call TRBJ1-2, with D maybe TRBD1 (5 bases). This CDR3 is 15 amino acids long. Trimming removed 0 bases from V and 3 bases from J, with 11 bases in between. The germline CDR1 and CDR2 sequences are LGHNA and YNFKEQ. CDR3 amino acids: CASSQDWGDYYGYTF. The CDR3 nucleotides read TGTGCCAGCAGCCAAGATTGGGGGGATTACTATGGCTACACCTTC.

The rearrangement uses TRBV7-9 and TRBJ1-6; D is perhaps TRBD1 (5 bases). Germline-derived CDR1 and CDR2 are SEHNR and FQNEAQ (reference sequence). The V and J ends lost 5 bases and 7 bases respectively, with 12 bases between them. This CDR3 region has 14 residues. Here the CDR3 DNA reads TGTGCCAGCAGCCCGGGACGGACAAATTCACCCCTCCACTTT. It encodes CASSPGRTNSPLHF.

This clonotype was recorded a few times. The chain employs TRBV11-3 and TRBJ2-3, with D hard to call. Germline V gene data show CDR1 as SGHNT and CDR2 as YENEEA. V gave up 1 base and J gave up 2 bases, with 13 bases separating them. This CDR3 is built from 16 residues. The CDR3 region is CASSLGGSVTTDTQYF. CDR3 sequence (DNA): TGTGCCAGCAGCTTAGGAGGTAGTGTAACCACAGATACGCAGTATTTT.

The gene calls are TRBV19 and TRBJ1-5; D ambiguous. This CDR3 has 13 amino acids. Deletions cut 5 bases from V and 0 bases from J, with 5 bases between. The germline CDR1 and CDR2 sequences are LNHDA and SQIVND (reference sequence). The CDR3 loop reads CASSSDSNQPQHF. The CDR3 DNA sequence: TGTGCCAGTAGTTCAGATAGCAATCAGCCCCAGCATTTT.

The V gene is TRBV6-1, the J gene TRBJ2-6; TRBD1 aligns across 9 bases. This CDR3 region has 19 residues. Trimming took 6 bases from V and 3 from J; bases not matched to a gene: 15. Germline CDR1 and CDR2: MNHNS and SASEGT. DNA for the CDR3: TGTGCCAGCAGAAGCGGGGCGGGACAGGGTGGTATTGGGGCCAACGTCCTGACTTTC. The encoded protein is CASRSGAGQGGIGANVLTF.

The chain combines TRBV15 with TRBJ2-7, with D possibly matching TRBD2 (6 bases). Germline CDR1 reads LNHNV; CDR2 reads YYDKDF (reference sequence). The CDR3 sequence is 17 residues long. V shed 1 base and J shed 6 bases, with 22 bases lying between them. CDR3 region: CATSRGRPISGRLEQYF. CDR3 DNA sequence: TGTGCCACCAGCAGAGGGAGACCCATAAGCGGGCGGCTCGAGCAGTACTTC.

In this sample, this clonotype turned up a few times. The chain employs TRBV7-2 and TRBJ1-5; D might be TRBD1 (5 bases). CDR1 is SGHTA, CDR2 FQGNSA, per germline. The V gene lost 4 bases and the J gene lost 0 bases, with 10 bases spanning the gap. The CDR3 has 15 amino acids. The CDR3 region is CASSSTVNSNQPQHF. CDR3 in DNA: TGTGCCAGCAGCTCGACAGTAAATAGCAATCAGCCCCAGCATTTT.

The chain combines TRBV2 with TRBJ2-2; perhaps TRBD2 as D (5 bases). V gave up 6 bases and J gave up 5 bases, with 13 bases separating them. The germline V gene encodes CDR1 SNHLY and CDR2 FYNNEI. The CDR3 spans 14 residues. CDR3 sequence reads: CASRPGLDTGELFF. In nucleotides, the CDR3 is TGTGCCAGCAGACCAGGACTTGATACCGGGGAGCTGTTTTTT.

The chain uses TRBV6-1 and TRBJ1-2; D call uncertain. Trimming removed 4 bases from V and 4 bases from J, with 4 bases in between. The CDR3 spans 11 residues. Germline CDR1 and CDR2: MNHNS and SASEGT. The CDR3 nucleotides are TGTGCCAGCAGTGGGGGCTATGGCTACACCTTC. Protein: CASSGGYGYTF.

The V gene is TRBV12-3 or TRBV12-4, the J gene TRBJ2-7, with a possible D match to TRBD2 (5 bases). Trimming removed 3 bases from V and 4 bases from J, with 13 bases in between. The CDR3 runs 14 residues. Written as DNA, the CDR3 is TGTGCCAGCAGTTTGGGGAGTAGTGGGTACGAGCAGTACTTC. This sequence encodes CASSLGSSGYEQYF.

This clonotype was picked up a small number of times. The chain couples TRBV20-1 to TRBJ2-7; D may correspond to TRBD1 or TRBD2 (5 bases each). Per germline, CDR1 DFQATT and CDR2 SNEGSKA (reference sequence). V was clipped by 1 base and J by 7 bases, with 23 bases between them. This CDR3 spans 16 amino acids. The chain's CDR3 is CSARVWGPNSLREQYF. In nucleotides, the CDR3 is TGCAGTGCTAGAGTCTGGGGACCAAACTCCCTTCGGGAGCAGTACTTC.

The genes are TRBV7-2 and TRBJ1-2, with D possibly being TRBD1 (5 bases). The CDR3 loop spans 13 amino acids. V dropped 2 bases and J dropped 7 bases, with 11 bases sitting between them. Looked up from germline, CDR1 is SGHTA and CDR2 is FQGNSA. CDR3 amino acids: CASSLIPGSGYTF. In DNA, the CDR3 is TGTGCCAGCAGCTTAATTCCAGGGTCTGGCTACACCTTC.

The CDR3 nucleotides are TGTGCCACCAGCAGAGTCCGAGACAGGGAGAAGCAGTACTTC. Encoded protein: CATSRVRDREKQYF. The V call is TRBV15, the J call TRBJ2-7, with 7 bases lining up with TRBD1. The germline V gene encodes CDR1 LNHNV and CDR2 YYDKDF (reference sequence). The length of the CDR3 is 14 residues. Trimming cost V 1 base and J 8 bases; bases outside gene matches: 8.

This clonotype was observed a few times. The chain recombines TRBV19 with TRBJ1-5; TRBD1 is a possible D gene (5 bases). Germline loops: CDR1 LNHDA, CDR2 SQIVND (reference sequence). Trimming stripped 5 bases from V and 3 bases from J, with 8 bases between. The CDR3 spans 13 residues. The CDR3 loop reads CASSSGDNQPQHF. CDR3 bases: TGTGCCAGTAGTTCGGGGGACAATCAGCCCCAGCATTTT.

This clonotype has a handful of counts. This CDR3 is CASSPRQASNTEAFF. The CDR3 nucleotides read TGTGCCAGCAGTCCACGACAGGCCAGTAACACTGAAGCTTTCTTT. The genes are TRBV6-1 and TRBJ1-1, with D maybe TRBD1 (6 bases). This CDR3 is 15 amino acids long. V was shortened by 5 bases and J by 2 bases, with 15 bases between the two germline ends. Per the germline V gene, CDR1 is MNHNS and CDR2 is SASEGT.

There are a few counts of this clonotype. The chain combines TRBV7-9 with TRBJ2-2; D is possibly TRBD1 (5 bases). The CDR3 runs 16 residues. V lost 6 bases, J lost 6 bases, and 20 bases lay in between. Germline V gene data show CDR1 as SEHNR and CDR2 as FQNEAQ (reference sequence). The CDR3, as DNA: TGTGCCAGCAGACATCTCGGCAGGGAAGGGGCCGGGGAGCTGTTTTTT. Translated, it gives CASRHLGREGAGELFF.

V gene TRBV6-1 combines with J gene TRBJ1-5, with D possibly TRBD1 on 6 matching bases. The CDR3 consists of 16 residues. Trimming shortened V by 6 bases and J by 2 bases, and 17 bases separated the two germline ends. Germline loops: CDR1 MNHNS, CDR2 SASEGT. CDR3 in DNA: TGTGCCAGCAGCCGCCTTTCGGGGGCCCGCAATCAGCCCCAGCATTTT. Amino acids: CASSRLSGARNQPQHF.

The genes are TRBV6-1 and TRBJ1-5; a possible D gene is TRBD1 (5 bases). The CDR3 consists of 13 residues. Germline CDR1 MNHNS, CDR2 SASEGT. V was clipped by 3 bases and J by 6 bases, with 9 bases between them. The CDR3 reads CASSDGGTQPQHF. As DNA, the CDR3 is TGTGCCAGCAGTGATGGTGGGACTCAGCCCCAGCATTTT.

The chain uses TRBV20-1 and TRBJ1-2; 7 nucleotides align to TRBD1. With 6 bases clipped from V and 3 bases from J, the junction kept 10 bases outside the gene matches. The CDR3 length is 14 residues. The germline gives CDR1 DFQATT, CDR2 SNEGSKA (reference sequence). CDR3 in amino acids: CSAQTGNIDYGYTF. DNA for the CDR3: TGCAGTGCCCAGACAGGGAATATCGACTATGGCTACACCTTC.

This clonotype turned up a few times. This chain uses TRBV7-9 with TRBJ1-6, with D possibly being TRBD1 (5 bases). Between the trimmed V and J ends, which lost 1 base and 11 bases, there was a span of 27 bases. CDR1 is SEHNR and CDR2 is FQNEAQ in the germline V gene (reference sequence). The CDR3 extends over 19 amino acids. CDR3 protein: CASSLVPGLESSVVTPLHF. The CDR3 coding sequence is TGTGCCAGCAGCTTAGTACCGGGACTCGAGTCGAGCGTCGTTACACCCCTCCACTTT. Drawing the rest from reference TRBV7-9 and TRBJ1-6, the complete variable domain is DTGVSQNPRHKITKRGQNVTFRCDPISEHNRLYWYRQTLGQGPEFLTYFQNEAQLEKSRLLSDRFSAERPKGSFSTLEIQRTEQGDSAMYLCASSLVPGLESSVVTPLHFGNGTRLTVT.

This clonotype was recorded a few times. Germline is not matched at one junction end, which may reflect a read error. The V and J genes are TRBV6-1 and TRBJ1-5; tentatively, D is TRBD1 (5 bases). Germline V gives CDR1 MNHNS, CDR2 SASEGT. The CDR3 is 14 amino acids. The CDR3, as DNA: TGTGCCAGCAGTCAAGCGGGGGTAGGACAGCCCCAGCATTTT. Protein sequence: CASSQAGVGQPQHF.

The V and J genes are TRBV7-2 and TRBJ2-7; 8 bases agree with TRBD1. Germline CDR1 reads SGHTA; CDR2 reads FQGNSA. Trimming at V came to 0 bases and at J to 1 base, leaving 5 bases not matched to a gene. The CDR3 runs 16 residues. DNA of the CDR3: TGTGCCAGCAGCTTAGCCGGACAGGGCGCGTCCTACGAGCAGTACTTC. Protein product: CASSLAGQGASYEQYF. Full variable domain (remainder filled in from reference TRBV7-2 and TRBJ2-7): GAGVSQSPSNKVTEKGKDVELRCDPISGHTALYWYRQSLGQGLEFLIYFQGNSAPDKSGLPSDRFSAERTGGSVSTLTIQRTQQEDSAVYLCASSLAGQGASYEQYFGPGTRLTVT.

This clonotype has just one count. This chain links TRBV6-1 with TRBJ2-2, with D possibly matching TRBD1 (6 bases). V was pared by 5 bases and J by 6 bases, with 16 bases between. The length of the CDR3 is 15 residues. In germline, CDR1 is MNHNS, CDR2 SASEGT. CDR3 sequence reads: CASSPAGTSAGELFF. Here the CDR3 DNA reads TGTGCCAGCAGTCCGGCCGGGACATCCGCCGGGGAGCTGTTTTTT.

This chain joins TRBV18 and TRBJ1-2; D ambiguous. CDR1 is KGHSH, CDR2 LQKENI, per germline. V lost 2 bases, J lost 7 bases, and 14 bases lay in between. The CDR3 has 14 amino acids. DNA of the CDR3: TGTGCCAGCTCACCAACAGCGGCCCGGGGTGGCTACACCTTC. Translation: CASSPTAARGGYTF.